A single sample is the source of the 3 T cell receptor beta chains below, sequenced in a study of blood T cell repertoires in COVID-19. Method: immunoSEQ multiplex PCR; TCRdb's copy keeps in-frame clones and lacks some. The repertoire includes some 200,000 clones, roughly 84% of them detected once, and roughly 7.2% sits in the top ten. Sequencing used PBMCs or T cells enriched from blood (not recorded which). All receptors come from a man aged 25-45 years in a cohort exposed to, infected with or recovered from COVID-19 (not recorded which).

The chain joins TRBV10-1 to TRBJ2-1; a possible D gene is TRBD1 (6 bases). CDR1 is WNHNN and CDR2 is SYGVQD in the germline V gene (reference sequence). V was pared by 0 bases and J by 2 bases, with 8 bases between. The length of the CDR3 is 15 residues. This chain's CDR3 is CASSESTGTYNEQFF. CDR3 in DNA: TGCGCCAGCAGTGAGTCGACAGGAACCTACAATGAGCAGTTCTTC.

This sequence joins TRBV6-4 and TRBJ2-3, with TRBD2 identical over 13 bases. This CDR3 has 20 residues. The germline V gene encodes CDR1 MRHNA and CDR2 SNTAGT. The J segment lost 2 bases and the V segment lost 0 bases, leaving 11 bases of the junction unmatched. DNA for the CDR3: TGTGCCAGCAGTGACTCATTACTAGCGGGAGGGAGGGGCCACACAGATACGCAGTATTTT. This sequence encodes CASSDSLLAGGRGHTDTQYF.

This clone was counted only a few times. The chain combines TRBV6-6 with TRBJ2-1; no clear D. Germline V lookup: CDR1 MNHNY, CDR2 SVGAGI (reference sequence). This CDR3 region has 12 residues. V shed 3 bases and J shed 8 bases, with 8 bases lying between them. The CDR3 bases are TGTGCCAGCAGTTATCGTCCCCATGAGCAGTTCTTC. Translation: CASSYRPHEQFF.